This T cell receptor beta chain is from a study of CD8 T cells in Susac syndrome. As for the study in general: When their blood was taken, patients with Susac syndrome were therapy-naive, taking corticosteroids, or taking intravenous immunoglobulin alone.

TEMRA cells were enriched by FACS, and CD4+ and CD8+ T cells were negatively isolated. Reverse transcription of roughly 0.45 to 1 ug RNA was carried out with random hexamers. Amplification of the TCR beta CDR3 was carried out by immunoSEQ multiplex PCR, which spanned a total of 54 Vbeta and 13 Jbeta segments. TCRdb re-called the immunoSEQ multiplex PCR reads with MiXCR, one entry per CDR3 protein. The data contain under 200,000 distinct CDR3 sequences, 90% to 95% of them singletons. In the case of this clonotype: The antigen remains undetermined.

Broader study findings: As the study acknowledged, the number of individuals in its TCR sequencing and HLA analysis was relatively small.

Germline V gives CDR1 SGDLS, CDR2 YYNGEE. The V gene end was trimmed by 0 bases and the J gene end by 2 bases; junction bases not matched to a gene: 9. This CDR3 contains 17 residues. The genes are TRBV9 and TRBJ2-5; TRBD2 aligns across 8 bases. The source material was CD4+ T cells from PBMCs. The source is a human donor with Susac syndrome. The CDR3 DNA sequence: TGTGCCAGCAGCGTAGGGTTGGGACTAGGGTCGCAAGAGACCCAGTACTTC. As protein: CASSVGLGLGSQETQYF.